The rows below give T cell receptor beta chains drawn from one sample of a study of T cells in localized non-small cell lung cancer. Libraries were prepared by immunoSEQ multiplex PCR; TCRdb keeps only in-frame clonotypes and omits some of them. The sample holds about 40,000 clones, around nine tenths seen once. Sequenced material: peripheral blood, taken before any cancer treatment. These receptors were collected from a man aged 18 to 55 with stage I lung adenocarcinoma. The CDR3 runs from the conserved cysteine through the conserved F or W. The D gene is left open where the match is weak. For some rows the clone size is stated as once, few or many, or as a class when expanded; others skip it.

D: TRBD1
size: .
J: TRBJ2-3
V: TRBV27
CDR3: CASAGTDFTQYF
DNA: TGTGCCAGTGCCGGGACAGACTTTACGCAGTATTTT

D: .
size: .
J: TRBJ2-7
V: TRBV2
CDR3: CASVNLGTYEQYF
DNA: TGTGCCAGCGTTAACCTCGGGACCTACGAGCAGTACTTC

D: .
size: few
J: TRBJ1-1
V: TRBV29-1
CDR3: CSATIGSEAFF
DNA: TGCAGCGCGACAATAGGATCCGAAGCTTTCTTT

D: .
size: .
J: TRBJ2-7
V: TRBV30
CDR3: CAWKSPVYEQYF
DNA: TGTGCCTGGAAATCACCTGTCTACGAGCAGTACTTC

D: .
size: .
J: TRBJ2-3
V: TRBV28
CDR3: CASSPLGAGRTDTQYF
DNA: TGTGCCAGCAGTCCCTTGGGGGCCGGGCGCACAGATACGCAGTATTTT

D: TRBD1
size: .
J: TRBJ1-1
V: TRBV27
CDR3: CASSPLDRELEAFF
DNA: TGTGCCAGCAGTCCCCTGGACAGGGAGCTTGAAGCTTTCTTT

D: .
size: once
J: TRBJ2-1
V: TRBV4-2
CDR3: CASSRGEGSGSSYNEQFF
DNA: TGTGCCAGCAGCCGGGGAGAGGGGAGCGGCAGCTCCTACAATGAGCAGTTCTTC

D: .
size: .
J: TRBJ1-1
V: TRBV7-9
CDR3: CATGRLNTEAFF
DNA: TGTGCCACGGGCCGATTGAACACTGAAGCTTTCTTT

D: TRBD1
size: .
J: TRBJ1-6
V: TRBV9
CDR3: CASSVGGGQNSPLHF
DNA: TGTGCCAGCAGCGTAGGAGGGGGACAGAATTCACCCCTCCACTTT

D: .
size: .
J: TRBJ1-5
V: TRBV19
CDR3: CASSIGTIAQHF
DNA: TGTGCCAGTAGCATAGGGACAATAGCCCAGCATTTT

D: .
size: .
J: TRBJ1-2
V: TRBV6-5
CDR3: CASSYDPRDIYGYTF
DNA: TGTGCCAGCAGTTACGACCCCCGGGACATCTATGGCTACACCTTC

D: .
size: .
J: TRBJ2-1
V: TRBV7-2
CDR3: CASSLTGGTYNEQFF
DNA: TGTGCCAGCAGCCTCACGGGGGGCACCTACAATGAGCAGTTCTTC

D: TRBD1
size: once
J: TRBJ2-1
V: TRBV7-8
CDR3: CASKTGEIVNEQFF
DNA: TGTGCCAGCAAAACAGGGGAAATAGTCAATGAGCAGTTCTTC

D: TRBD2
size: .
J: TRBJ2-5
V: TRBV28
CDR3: CASSLLGLAGQETQYF
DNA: TGTGCCAGCAGTTTACTGGGACTAGCGGGGCAAGAGACCCAGTACTTC

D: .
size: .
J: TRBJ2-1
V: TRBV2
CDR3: CASNPSSSHNEQFF
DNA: TGTGCCAGCAACCCCAGTTCAAGCCACAATGAGCAGTTCTTC

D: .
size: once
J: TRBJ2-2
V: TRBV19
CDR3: CASTTGNLRGELFF
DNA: TGTGCCAGTACCACAGGGAATTTACGCGGGGAGCTGTTTTTT

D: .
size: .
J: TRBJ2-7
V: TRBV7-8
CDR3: CASSFAGGEQYF
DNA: TGTGCCAGCAGCTTTGCCGGGGGCGAGCAGTACTTC

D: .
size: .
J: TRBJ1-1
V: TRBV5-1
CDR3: CASSAQQTTEAFF
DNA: TGCGCCAGCAGCGCACAACAAACTACTGAAGCTTTCTTT

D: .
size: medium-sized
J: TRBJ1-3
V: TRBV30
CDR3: CALGHSSGNTIYF
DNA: TGTGCCCTGGGACATTCCTCTGGAAACACCATATATTTT

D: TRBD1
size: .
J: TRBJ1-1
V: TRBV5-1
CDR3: CASSPGTAIGTEAFF
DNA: TGCGCCAGCAGCCCGGGGACAGCCATTGGGACTGAAGCTTTCTTT

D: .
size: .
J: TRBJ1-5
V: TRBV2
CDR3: CASSGEGGSNQPQHF
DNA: TGTGCCAGCAGTGGAGAGGGAGGGAGCAATCAGCCCCAGCATTTT

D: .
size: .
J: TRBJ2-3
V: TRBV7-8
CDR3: CASSLGVYGTDTQYF
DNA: TGTGCCAGCAGCTTAGGGGTTTATGGCACAGATACGCAGTATTTT

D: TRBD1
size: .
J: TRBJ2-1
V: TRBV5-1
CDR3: CASSLRGTGGSYNEQFF
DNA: TGCGCCAGCAGCTTGAGGGGGACAGGGGGCTCCTACAATGAGCAGTTCTTC

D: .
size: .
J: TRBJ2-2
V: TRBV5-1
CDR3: CASSEGSGTGELFF
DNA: TGCGCCAGCAGCGAGGGGTCTGGCACCGGGGAGCTGTTTTTT

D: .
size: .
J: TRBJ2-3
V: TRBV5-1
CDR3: CASHWGDTQYF
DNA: TGCGCCAGCCACTGGGGAGATACGCAGTATTTT

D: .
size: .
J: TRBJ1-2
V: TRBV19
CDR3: CASRVWGPWSYGYTF
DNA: TGTGCCAGTAGGGTTTGGGGGCCCTGGAGCTATGGCTACACCTTC

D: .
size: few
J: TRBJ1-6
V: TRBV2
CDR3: CASSSQGANSPLHF
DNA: TGTGCCAGCAGTTCACAGGGCGCCAATTCACCCCTCCACTTT

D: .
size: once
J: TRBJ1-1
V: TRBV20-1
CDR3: CSARAGVFAFF
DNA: TGCAGTGCTAGGGCGGGGGTATTCGCTTTCTTT

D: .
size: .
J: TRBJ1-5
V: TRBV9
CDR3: CASSSHLGEQPQHF
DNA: TGTGCCAGCAGCTCCCATTTGGGGGAGCAGCCCCAGCATTTT

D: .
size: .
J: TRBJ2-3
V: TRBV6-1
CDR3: CASSEDGASTDTQYF
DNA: TGTGCCAGCAGTGAGGATGGGGCTAGCACAGATACGCAGTATTTT

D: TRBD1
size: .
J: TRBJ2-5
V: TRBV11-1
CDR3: CASSLGGYREETQYF
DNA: TGTGCCAGCAGCCTAGGGGGCTACAGGGAGGAGACCCAGTACTTC

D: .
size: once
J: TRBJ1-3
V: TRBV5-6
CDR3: CASSLGQGSYSGNTIYF
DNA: TGTGCCAGCAGCTTGGGCCAGGGATCCTACTCTGGAAACACCATATATTTT

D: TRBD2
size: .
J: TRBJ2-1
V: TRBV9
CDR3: CASSGGGDGYNEQFF
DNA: TGTGCCAGCAGCGGCGGGGGGGATGGCTACAATGAGCAGTTCTTC

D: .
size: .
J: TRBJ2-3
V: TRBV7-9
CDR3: CASSLDNSFTDTQYF
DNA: TGTGCCAGCAGCTTAGATAACAGCTTCACAGATACGCAGTATTTT

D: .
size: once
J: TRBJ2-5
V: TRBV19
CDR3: CASSIEGTSRARETQYF
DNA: TGTGCCAGTAGTATAGAGGGAACTAGCCGGGCCAGAGAGACCCAGTACTTC

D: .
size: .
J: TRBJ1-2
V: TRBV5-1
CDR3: CASSFRDYGYTF
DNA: TGCGCCAGCAGCTTCCGGGACTATGGCTACACCTTC

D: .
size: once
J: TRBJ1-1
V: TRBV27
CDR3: CASSFQVLGEAFF
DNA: TGTGCCAGCAGTTTCCAGGTTTTGGGTGAAGCTTTCTTT

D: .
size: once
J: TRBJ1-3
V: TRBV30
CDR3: CAWRGGGLQSSGNTIYF
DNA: TGTGCCTGGAGGGGCGGCGGGCTCCAGAGCTCTGGAAACACCATATATTTT

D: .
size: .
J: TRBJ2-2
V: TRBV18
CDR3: CASSGEISVAGELFF
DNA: TGTGCCAGCTCAGGGGAAATATCGGTGGCCGGGGAGCTGTTTTTT

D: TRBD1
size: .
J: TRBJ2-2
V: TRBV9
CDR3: CASSVVLTGAANTGELFF
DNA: TGTGCCAGCAGCGTAGTACTGACAGGGGCCGCGAACACCGGGGAGCTGTTTTTT

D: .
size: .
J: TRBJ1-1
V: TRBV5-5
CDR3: CASSLQLNSNTEAFF
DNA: TGTGCCAGCAGCTTACAGCTGAACTCGAACACTGAAGCTTTCTTT

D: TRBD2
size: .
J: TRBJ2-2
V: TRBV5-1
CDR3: CASSSRLASNTGELFF
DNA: TGCGCCAGCAGCTCACGACTAGCATCAAACACCGGGGAGCTGTTTTTT

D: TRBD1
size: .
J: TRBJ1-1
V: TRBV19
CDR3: CASTLDRRVDTEAFF
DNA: TGTGCCAGTACCCTGGACAGGAGGGTTGACACTGAAGCTTTCTTT

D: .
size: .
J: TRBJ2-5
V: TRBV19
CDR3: CASQGGSSGETQYF
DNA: TGTGCCAGTCAAGGGGGTTCAAGTGGAGAGACCCAGTACTTC

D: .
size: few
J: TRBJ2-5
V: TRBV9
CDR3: CASTPGTRGETQYF
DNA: TGTGCCAGCACCCCCGGGACCCGGGGGGAGACCCAGTACTTC

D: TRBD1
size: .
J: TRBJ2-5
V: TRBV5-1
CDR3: CASSLGTGSETQYF
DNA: TGCGCCAGCAGCCTCGGGACAGGCAGTGAGACCCAGTACTTC

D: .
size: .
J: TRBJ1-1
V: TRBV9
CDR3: CASSGQGTEAFF
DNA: TGTGCCAGCAGCGGTCAGGGCACTGAAGCTTTCTTT

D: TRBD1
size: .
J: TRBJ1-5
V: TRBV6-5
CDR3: CASSKQGFGQPQHF
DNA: TGTGCCAGCAGTAAACAGGGGTTCGGACAGCCCCAGCATTTT

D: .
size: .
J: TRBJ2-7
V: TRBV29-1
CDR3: CSAFNGVGGEQYF
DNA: TGCAGCGCCTTTAACGGGGTAGGCGGCGAGCAGTACTTC

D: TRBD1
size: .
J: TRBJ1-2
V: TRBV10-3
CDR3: CAVADRGGYGYTF
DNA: TGTGCCGTCGCCGACAGGGGAGGCTATGGCTACACCTTC

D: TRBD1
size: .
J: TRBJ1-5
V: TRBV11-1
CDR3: CASSRQGGQPQHF
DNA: TGTGCCAGCAGCAGACAGGGTGGTCAGCCCCAGCATTTT

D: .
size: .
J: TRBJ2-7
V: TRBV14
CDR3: CASSQAGTPYEQYF
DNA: TGTGCCAGCAGCCAGGCGGGGACCCCCTACGAGCAGTACTTC

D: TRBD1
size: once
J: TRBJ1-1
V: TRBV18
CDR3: CASSPTQGTEAFF
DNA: TGTGCCAGCTCACCCACACAGGGGACTGAAGCTTTCTTT

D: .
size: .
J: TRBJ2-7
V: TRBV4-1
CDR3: CASSRGGIYEQYF
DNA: TGCGCCAGCAGCCGCGGCGGGATATACGAGCAGTACTTC

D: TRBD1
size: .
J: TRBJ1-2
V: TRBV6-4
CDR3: CASSESPAGGGVSGYTF
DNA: TGTGCCAGCAGTGAGTCCCCGGCAGGGGGCGGGGTCTCTGGCTACACCTTC

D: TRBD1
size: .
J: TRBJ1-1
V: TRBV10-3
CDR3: CAIRMGQAYTEAFF
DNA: TGTGCCATCAGGATGGGACAGGCGTACACTGAAGCTTTCTTT

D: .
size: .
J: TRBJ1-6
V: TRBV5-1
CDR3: CASSLEYQGDSPLHF
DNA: TGCGCCAGCAGCTTGGAGTACCAGGGAGATTCACCCCTCCACTTT

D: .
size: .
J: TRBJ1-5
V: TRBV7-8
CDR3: CASSLAGGSNQPQHF
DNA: TGTGCCAGCAGCTTAGCGGGGGGTAGCAATCAGCCCCAGCATTTT